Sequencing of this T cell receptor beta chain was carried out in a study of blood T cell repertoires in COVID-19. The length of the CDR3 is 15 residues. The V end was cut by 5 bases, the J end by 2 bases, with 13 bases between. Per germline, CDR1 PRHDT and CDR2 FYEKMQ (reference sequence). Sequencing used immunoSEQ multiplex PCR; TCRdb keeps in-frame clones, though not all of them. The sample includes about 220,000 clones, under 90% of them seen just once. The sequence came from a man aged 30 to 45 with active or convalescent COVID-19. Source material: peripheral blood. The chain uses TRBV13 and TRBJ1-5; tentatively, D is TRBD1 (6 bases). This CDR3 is CASSLSGDGNQPQHF. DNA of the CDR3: TGTGCCAGCAGCCTCTCAGGGGATGGCAATCAGCCCCAGCATTTT.